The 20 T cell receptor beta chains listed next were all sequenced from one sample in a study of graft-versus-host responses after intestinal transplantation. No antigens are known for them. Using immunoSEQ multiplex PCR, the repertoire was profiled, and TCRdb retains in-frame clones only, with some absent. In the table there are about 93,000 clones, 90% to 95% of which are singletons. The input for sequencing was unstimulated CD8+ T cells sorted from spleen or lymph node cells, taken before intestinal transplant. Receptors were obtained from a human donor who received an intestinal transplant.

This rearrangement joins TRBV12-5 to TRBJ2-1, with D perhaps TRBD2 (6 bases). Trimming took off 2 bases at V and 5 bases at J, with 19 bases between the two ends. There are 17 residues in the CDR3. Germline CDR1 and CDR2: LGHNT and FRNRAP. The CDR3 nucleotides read TGTGCTAGTGGTTTGTGGGGTAACCTAGCGCTAAACAATGAGCAGTTCTTC. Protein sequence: CASGLWGNLALNNEQFF.

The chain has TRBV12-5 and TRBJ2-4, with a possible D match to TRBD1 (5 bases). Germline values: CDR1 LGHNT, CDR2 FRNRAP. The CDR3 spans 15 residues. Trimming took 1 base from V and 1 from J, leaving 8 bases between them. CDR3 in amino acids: CASGLGRAAKNIQYF. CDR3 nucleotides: TGTGCTAGTGGTTTGGGCAGGGCGGCCAAAAACATTCAGTACTTC.

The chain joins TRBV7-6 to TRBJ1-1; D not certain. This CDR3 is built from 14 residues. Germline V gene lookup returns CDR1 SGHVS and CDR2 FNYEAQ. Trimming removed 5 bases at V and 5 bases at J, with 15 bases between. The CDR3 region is CASSVNGEVTEAFF. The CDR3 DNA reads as TGTGCCAGCAGCGTAAACGGGGAGGTTACTGAAGCTTTCTTT.

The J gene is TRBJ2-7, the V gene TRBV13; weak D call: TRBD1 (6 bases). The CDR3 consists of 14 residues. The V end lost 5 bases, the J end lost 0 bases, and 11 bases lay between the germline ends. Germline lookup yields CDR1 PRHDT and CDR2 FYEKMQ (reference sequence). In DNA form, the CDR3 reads TGTGCCAGCAGCGCCCCACAGGGCTCCTACGAGCAGTACTTC. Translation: CASSAPQGSYEQYF.

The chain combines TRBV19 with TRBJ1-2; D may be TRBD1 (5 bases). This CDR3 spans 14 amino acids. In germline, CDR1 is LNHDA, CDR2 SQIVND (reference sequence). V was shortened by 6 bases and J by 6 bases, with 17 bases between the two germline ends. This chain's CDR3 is CASRTSGGQDGYTF. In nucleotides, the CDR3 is TGTGCCAGTAGGACTTCCGGGGGTCAAGATGGCTACACCTTC.

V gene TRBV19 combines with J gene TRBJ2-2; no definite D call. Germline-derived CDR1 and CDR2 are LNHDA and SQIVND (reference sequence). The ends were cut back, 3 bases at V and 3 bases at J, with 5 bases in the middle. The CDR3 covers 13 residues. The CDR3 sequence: CASSMTYTGELFF. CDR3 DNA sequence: TGTGCCAGTAGTATGACTTACACCGGGGAGCTGTTTTTT. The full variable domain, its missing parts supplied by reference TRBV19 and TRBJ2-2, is DGGITQSPKYLFRKEGQNVTLSCEQNLNHDAMYWYRQDPGQGLRLIYYSQIVNDFQKGDIAEGYSVSREKKESFPLTVTSAQKNPTAFYLCASSMTYTGELFFGEGSRLTVL.

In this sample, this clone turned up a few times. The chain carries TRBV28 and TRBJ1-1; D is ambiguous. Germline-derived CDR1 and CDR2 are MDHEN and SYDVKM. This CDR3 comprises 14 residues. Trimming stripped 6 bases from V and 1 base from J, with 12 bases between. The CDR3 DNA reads TGTGCCAGCAGCCCAACAGAAGAGAACACTGAAGCTTTCTTT. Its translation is CASSPTEENTEAFF.

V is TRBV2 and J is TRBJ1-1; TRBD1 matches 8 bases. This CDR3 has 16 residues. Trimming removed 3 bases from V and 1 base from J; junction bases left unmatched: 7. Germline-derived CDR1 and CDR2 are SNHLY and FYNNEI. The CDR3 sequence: CASSDRRTGQNTEAFF. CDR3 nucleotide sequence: TGTGCCAGCAGTGACAGGCGGACAGGGCAGAACACTGAAGCTTTCTTT.

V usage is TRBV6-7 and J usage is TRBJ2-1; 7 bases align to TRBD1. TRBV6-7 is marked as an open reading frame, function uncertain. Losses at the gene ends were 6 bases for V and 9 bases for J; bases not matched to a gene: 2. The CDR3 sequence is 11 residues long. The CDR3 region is CASRHRGEQFF. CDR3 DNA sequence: TGTGCCAGCAGACACAGGGGTGAGCAGTTCTTC.

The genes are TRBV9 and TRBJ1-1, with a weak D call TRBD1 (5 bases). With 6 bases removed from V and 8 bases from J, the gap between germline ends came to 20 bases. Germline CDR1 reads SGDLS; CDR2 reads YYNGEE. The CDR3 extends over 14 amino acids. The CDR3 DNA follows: TGTGCCAGCACCCCCGGGGGGGAATTACGAGAAGCTTTCTTT. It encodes CASTPGGELREAFF.

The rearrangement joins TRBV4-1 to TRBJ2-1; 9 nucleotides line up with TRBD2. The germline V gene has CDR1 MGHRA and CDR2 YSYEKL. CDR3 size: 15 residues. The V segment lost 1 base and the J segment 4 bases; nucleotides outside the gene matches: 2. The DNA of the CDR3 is TGCGCCAGCAGCCAAGTAGCGGGAGATTACAATGAGCAGTTCTTC. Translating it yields CASSQVAGDYNEQFF.

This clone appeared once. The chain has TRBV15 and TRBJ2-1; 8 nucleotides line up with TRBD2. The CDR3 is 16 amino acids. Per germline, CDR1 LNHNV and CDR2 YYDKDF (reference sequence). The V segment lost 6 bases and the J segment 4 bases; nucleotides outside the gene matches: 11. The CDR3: CATRGSGAGEYNEQFF. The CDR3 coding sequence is TGTGCCACCAGAGGAAGCGGAGCGGGGGAGTACAATGAGCAGTTCTTC.

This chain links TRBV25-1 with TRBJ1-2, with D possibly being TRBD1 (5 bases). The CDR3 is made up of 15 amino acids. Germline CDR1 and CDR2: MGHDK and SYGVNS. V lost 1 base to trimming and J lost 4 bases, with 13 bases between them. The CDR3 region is CASSESGIFAYGYTF. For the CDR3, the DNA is TGTGCCAGCAGTGAATCAGGGATCTTTGCCTATGGCTACACCTTC.

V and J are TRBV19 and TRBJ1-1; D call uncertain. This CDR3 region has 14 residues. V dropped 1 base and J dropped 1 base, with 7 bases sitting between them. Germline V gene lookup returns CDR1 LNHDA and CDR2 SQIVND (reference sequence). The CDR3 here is CASSIGYGNTEAFF. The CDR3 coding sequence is TGTGCCAGTAGTATAGGGTACGGGAACACTGAAGCTTTCTTT.

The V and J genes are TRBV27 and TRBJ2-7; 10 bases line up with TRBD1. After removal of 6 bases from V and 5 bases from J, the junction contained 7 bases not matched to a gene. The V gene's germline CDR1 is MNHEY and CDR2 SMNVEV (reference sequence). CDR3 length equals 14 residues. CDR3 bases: TGTGCCAGCAGCGTCCGGGACAGGGGTCACGAGCAGTACTTC. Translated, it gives CASSVRDRGHEQYF.

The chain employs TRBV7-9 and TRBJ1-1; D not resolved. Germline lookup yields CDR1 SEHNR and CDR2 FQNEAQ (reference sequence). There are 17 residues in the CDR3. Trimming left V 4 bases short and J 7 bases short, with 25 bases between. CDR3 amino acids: CASSSHRNILLTHEAFF. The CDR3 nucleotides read TGTGCCAGCAGCTCCCACCGAAACATACTACTCACGCATGAAGCTTTCTTT.

CDR3 residues: CASSIGSTDTQYF. The CDR3 DNA reads as TGTGCCAGTAGTATTGGCAGCACAGATACGCAGTATTTT. The V and J genes are TRBV19 and TRBJ2-3; D unresolved. The CDR3 consists of 13 residues. The V gene lost 3 bases and the J gene lost 0 bases, with 4 bases spanning the gap. Germline CDR1 reads LNHDA; CDR2 reads SQIVND (reference sequence).

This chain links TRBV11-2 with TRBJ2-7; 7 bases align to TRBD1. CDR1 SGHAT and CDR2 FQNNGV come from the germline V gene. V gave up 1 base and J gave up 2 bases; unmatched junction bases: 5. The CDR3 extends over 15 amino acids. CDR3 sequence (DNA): TGTGCCAGCAGCTTAGGCCCTACAGGGGCCTACGAGCAGTACTTC. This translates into CASSLGPTGAYEQYF. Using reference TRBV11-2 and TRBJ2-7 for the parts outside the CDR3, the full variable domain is EAGVAQSPRYKIIEKRQSVAFWCNPISGHATLYWYQQILGQGPKLLIQFQNNGVVDDSQLPKDRFSAERLKGVDSTLKIQPAKLEDSAVYLCASSLGPTGAYEQYFGPGTRLTVT.

CDR3 bases: TGTGCCAGCAGATTGACGGAGTACACCGGGGAGCTGTTTTTT. Translation: CASRLTEYTGELFF. J is TRBJ2-2 and V is TRBV25-1; unclear D gene. Trimming shortened V by 6 bases and J by 3 bases, and 11 bases separated the two germline ends. Per germline, CDR1 MGHDK and CDR2 SYGVNS. This CDR3 has 14 residues.

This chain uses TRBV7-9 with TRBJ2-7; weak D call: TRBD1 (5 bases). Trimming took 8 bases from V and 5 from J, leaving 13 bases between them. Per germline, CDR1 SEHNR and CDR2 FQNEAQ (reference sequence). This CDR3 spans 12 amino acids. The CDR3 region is CASLLAGHEQYF. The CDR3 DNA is TGTGCCAGCTTGTTGGCAGGGCACGAGCAGTACTTC.